These T cell receptor beta chains were read from a single sample in a study of Ad26.COV2.S vaccination and SARS-CoV-2 variants. Here immunoSEQ multiplex PCR was the method, and the copy in TCRdb shows in-frame clones only, minus some. The sample consists of 300,000 to 400,000 clones, approximately 81% of them appearing once. Sequenced material: peripheral blood, taken in a trial of Ad26.COV2.S vaccine versus placebo. The origin of the receptors is a person between 18 and 60 years old who received the Ad26.COV2.S COVID-19 vaccine or a placebo. The CDR3 runs from the conserved cysteine through the conserved F or W. Each record gives: J gene, V gene, clone size, D gene, CDR3 length, CDR3 DNA, CDR3 protein. D genes are given only for firm matches. Only part of the rows carry a size: once, few, many, or a class if the clone is expanded.

TRBJ2-7	TRBV10-3	NA	NA	15	TGTGCCATCAGTGAGTCTTTGCAGTGGGGCGACGAGCAGTACTTC	CAISESLQWGDEQYF
TRBJ2-1	TRBV6-5	NA	NA	14	TGTGCCAGCAGTTTGGGTGTCGGGGGTCCACATCAGTTCTTC	CASSLGVGGPHQFF
TRBJ2-7	TRBV3-1/TRBV3-2	NA	TRBD2	16	TGTGCCAGCAGCCATGCCGGGACTAGCGGGGCCTACGAGCAGTACTTC	CASSHAGTSGAYEQYF
TRBJ2-7	TRBV5-1	NA	NA	14	TGCGCCAGCAGCTATGACAGAGTCTCCTACGAGCAGTACTTC	CASSYDRVSYEQYF
TRBJ2-2	TRBV7-6	NA	NA	12	TGTGCCAGCAGCTGGGGGGTAGGGGAGCTGTTTTTT	CASSWGVGELFF
TRBJ1-2	TRBV28	NA	NA	12	TGTGCCAGCAGTCGCTCCAGGGAAGGCTACACCTTC	CASSRSREGYTF
TRBJ2-2	TRBV24-1	NA	TRBD1	16	TGTGCCACCAGTGATTCGGGGACAGGGGTCACCGGGGAGCTGTTTTTT	CATSDSGTGVTGELFF
TRBJ1-3	TRBV6-6	once	NA	14	TGTGCCAGCAGTTACTCCCAAAGAGGAAACACCATATATTTT	CASSYSQRGNTIYF
TRBJ1-6	TRBV4-1	NA	NA	16	TGCGCCAGCAGCCAAGAGGTTTCACAGGGTAATTCACCCCTCCACTTT	CASSQEVSQGNSPLHF
TRBJ2-7	TRBV4-1	NA	NA	16	TGCGCCAGCAGCCAAGCCACCGGGACGGAAACCTACGAGCAGTACTTC	CASSQATGTETYEQYF
TRBJ2-1	TRBV4-3	NA	TRBD1	15	TGCGCCAGCAGCCCCGGGACAGGGTCCTACAATGAGCAGTTCTTC	CASSPGTGSYNEQFF
TRBJ1-2	TRBV5-5	NA	NA	14	TGTGCCAGCAGCCCGGGGCCAGGGAACTATGGCTACACCTTC	CASSPGPGNYGYTF
TRBJ2-5	TRBV5-1	NA	NA	15	TGCGCCAGCAGCTTGCCGGGGCAGGCACAAGAGACCCAGTACTTC	CASSLPGQAQETQYF
TRBJ2-2	TRBV19	few	NA	13	TGTGCCAGTAGTATACACGAAATAGGGGAGCTGTTTTTT	CASSIHEIGELFF
TRBJ1-5	TRBV5-6	NA	NA	12	TGTGCCAGCAGCTTGTCGGGGCAGCCCCAGCATTTT	CASSLSGQPQHF
TRBJ2-1	TRBV18	NA	TRBD2	15	TGTGCCAGCTCACCGACTAGCGGGAGGGACAATGAGCAGTTCTTC	CASSPTSGRDNEQFF
TRBJ2-3	TRBV2	NA	TRBD1	14	TGTGCCAGCGGCTGGACAGGGGTGACAGATACGCAGTATTTT	CASGWTGVTDTQYF
TRBJ2-4	TRBV5-6	few	TRBD2	19	TGTGCCAGCAGCGCTTCCGGGACTAGCACTAAGCTAGCCAAAAACATTCAGTACTTC	CASSASGTSTKLAKNIQYF
TRBJ1-1	TRBV6-5	NA	NA	15	TGTGCCAGCAGTTATGGGGGCGGTAGAAACACTGAAGCTTTCTTT	CASSYGGGRNTEAFF
TRBJ1-1	TRBV6-5	NA	NA	14	TGTGCCAGCAGTTACAGCGGGAGGAACACTGAAGCTTTCTTT	CASSYSGRNTEAFF
TRBJ1-1	TRBV15	NA	NA	15	TGTGCCACCAGCAGAGACCGACAGGTGAACACTGAAGCTTTCTTT	CATSRDRQVNTEAFF
TRBJ1-1	TRBV6-9	NA	NA	19	TGTGCCAGCAGTTCCGATCCGGGACACTTCACGCGGGGGGACACTGAAGCTTTCTTT	CASSSDPGHFTRGDTEAFF
TRBJ2-7	TRBV11-3	NA	NA	14	TGTGCCAGCAGCTTTGGGGGCGAGTCCTACGAGCAGTACTTC	CASSFGGESYEQYF
TRBJ2-7	TRBV28	NA	NA	16	TGTGCCAGCAGTTTATCTTCTCCGAGTCTCTCTTCCGAGCAGTACTTC	CASSLSSPSLSSEQYF
TRBJ2-7	TRBV16	NA	NA	15	TGTGCCAGCAGCCAAGACAGCCTGGGGTTCTACGAGCAGTACTTC	CASSQDSLGFYEQYF
TRBJ2-1	TRBV19	once	TRBD2	14	TGTGCCAGTAGTGCCGGGACTAGTAAAAATGAGCAGTTCTTC	CASSAGTSKNEQFF
TRBJ2-2	TRBV6-4	NA	TRBD2	16	TGTGCCAGCAGTGGCGGACTAGCGGGGGACACCGGGGAGCTGTTTTTT	CASSGGLAGDTGELFF
TRBJ2-5	TRBV30	NA	NA	12	TGTGCCTGGAGCTTGGGTCAAGAGACCCAGTACTTC	CAWSLGQETQYF
TRBJ2-7	TRBV6-5	few	NA	15	TGTGCCAGCAATATGGCCGGGACACCGGCCTACGAGCAGTACTTC	CASNMAGTPAYEQYF
TRBJ1-1	TRBV7-9	NA	NA	14	TGTGCCAGCAGCCCTCCGCCTGGGAGCACTGAAGCTTTCTTT	CASSPPPGSTEAFF
TRBJ1-2	TRBV5-8	few	TRBD1	14	TGTGCCAGCAGCTTCAGGGACAGGTTCAATGGCTACACCTTC	CASSFRDRFNGYTF
TRBJ1-1	TRBV25-1	NA	NA	15	TGTGCCAGCAGTGATCCAACGGCTGGGAACACTGAAGCTTTCTTT	CASSDPTAGNTEAFF
TRBJ2-7	TRBV27	few	NA	13	TGTGCCAGCAGTTTGGCCCCAGGGAAGGAGCAGTACTTC	CASSLAPGKEQYF
TRBJ2-7	TRBV6-5	NA	NA	16	TGTGCCAGCAGTTACGTACTGGGACCCAGAACCTACGAGCAGTACTTC	CASSYVLGPRTYEQYF
TRBJ2-3	TRBV19	NA	TRBD1	17	TGTGCCAGTAGTGTCCGGGTAGCGGACAGGGGACCCGATACGCAGTATTTT	CASSVRVADRGPDTQYF
TRBJ2-7	TRBV29-1	NA	NA	12	TGCAGCGCCGGGGGCAGGTTATACGAGCAGTACTTC	CSAGGRLYEQYF
TRBJ1-6	TRBV10-2	NA	NA	11	TGCGCCAGCAGTAAAGGGTCACCCCTCCACTTT	CASSKGSPLHF
TRBJ1-2	TRBV7-9	once	NA	15	TGTGCCAGCAGCTTAGAGGGCGCCGTGAACTATGGCTACACCTTC	CASSLEGAVNYGYTF
TRBJ1-4	TRBV5-1	NA	NA	15	TGCGCCAGCAGCCTGGTGGGGACGGCTAATGAAAAACTGTTTTTT	CASSLVGTANEKLFF
TRBJ2-2	TRBV5-5	once	TRBD2	18	TGTGCCAGCACCTATTTTCAAGGACTAGCGGGAAACACCGGGGAGCTGTTTTTT	CASTYFQGLAGNTGELFF
TRBJ1-2	TRBV14	NA	NA	13	TGTGCCAGCAGCCAAGTAAGGCTCTATGGCTACACCTTC	CASSQVRLYGYTF
TRBJ2-5	TRBV15	NA	NA	15	TGTGCCACCAGCAGACAGACTGAGGCCCAAGAGACCCAGTACTTC	CATSRQTEAQETQYF
TRBJ2-7	TRBV7-9	NA	NA	12	TGTGCCGAGACCGGGACAAATTACGAGCAGTACTTC	CAETGTNYEQYF
TRBJ1-4	TRBV5-4	once	TRBD1	15	TGTGCCAGCAGCTGTATGTCCCGGGACAGGGAGGGACTGTTTTTT	CASSCMSRDREGLFF
TRBJ1-5	TRBV5-1	NA	NA	14	TGCGCCAGCAGTCTGGACGGGAGCAATCAGCCCCAGCATTTT	CASSLDGSNQPQHF
TRBJ1-5	TRBV27	NA	NA	16	TGTGCCAGCAGTTCAAGGGGGACGGGTTGGAATCAGCCCCAGCATTTT	CASSSRGTGWNQPQHF
TRBJ2-1	TRBV5-1	NA	TRBD1	15	TGCGCCAGCAGCGGGGGACAGGGGGCAACAAATGAGCAGTTCTTC	CASSGGQGATNEQFF
TRBJ1-6	TRBV28	NA	NA	16	TGTGCCAGCAGCAGGGCCTTAATCTCCTATAATTCACCCCTCCACTTT	CASSRALISYNSPLHF
TRBJ2-1	TRBV14	NA	NA	14	TGTGCCAGCAGCCAAGATAACAGTTACAATGAGCAGTTCTTC	CASSQDNSYNEQFF
TRBJ1-6	TRBV5-1	NA	TRBD1	15	TGCGCCAGCAGCCTGGGACAGGGCGCTAATTCACCCCTCCACTTT	CASSLGQGANSPLHF
TRBJ2-5	TRBV7-2	NA	NA	15	TGTGCCAGCAGCTTAGCGGGGGTCTATCAAGAGACCCAGTACTTC	CASSLAGVYQETQYF
TRBJ2-1	TRBV19	NA	TRBD2	12	TGTGCCAGTAGTAGCGGGGGCAATGAGCAGTTCTTC	CASSSGGNEQFF
TRBJ2-5	TRBV7-2	NA	TRBD1	13	TGTGCCAGCAGCCGACAGGGGCGGGAGACCCAGTACTTC	CASSRQGRETQYF
TRBJ2-3	TRBV29-1	NA	NA	12	TGCAGCGTTAAAACTAGCACAGATACGCAGTATTTT	CSVKTSTDTQYF